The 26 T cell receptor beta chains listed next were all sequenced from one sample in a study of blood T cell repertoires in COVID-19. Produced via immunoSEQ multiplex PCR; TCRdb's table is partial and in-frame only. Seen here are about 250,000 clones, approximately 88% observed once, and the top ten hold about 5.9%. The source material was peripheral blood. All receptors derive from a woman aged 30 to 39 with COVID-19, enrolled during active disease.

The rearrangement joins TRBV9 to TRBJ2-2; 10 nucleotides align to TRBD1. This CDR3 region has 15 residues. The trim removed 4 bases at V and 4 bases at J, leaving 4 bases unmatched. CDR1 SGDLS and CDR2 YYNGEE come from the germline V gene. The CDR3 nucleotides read TGTGCCAGCAGCCCGAGGACAGGGGGCACCGGGGAGCTGTTTTTT. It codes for CASSPRTGGTGELFF.

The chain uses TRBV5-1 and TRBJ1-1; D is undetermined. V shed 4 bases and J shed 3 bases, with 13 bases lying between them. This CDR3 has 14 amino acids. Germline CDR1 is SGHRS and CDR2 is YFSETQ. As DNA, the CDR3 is TGCGCCAGCAGCCCGACTCCACGGGACACTGAAGCTTTCTTT. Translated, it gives CASSPTPRDTEAFF.

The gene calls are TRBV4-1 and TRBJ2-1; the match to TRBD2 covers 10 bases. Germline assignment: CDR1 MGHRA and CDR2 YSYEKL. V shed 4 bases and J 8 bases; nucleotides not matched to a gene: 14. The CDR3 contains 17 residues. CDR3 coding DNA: TGCGCCAGCAGCCCCTACCTCCCGAGCGGGAGGGTCGATGAGCAGTTCTTC. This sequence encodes CASSPYLPSGRVDEQFF.

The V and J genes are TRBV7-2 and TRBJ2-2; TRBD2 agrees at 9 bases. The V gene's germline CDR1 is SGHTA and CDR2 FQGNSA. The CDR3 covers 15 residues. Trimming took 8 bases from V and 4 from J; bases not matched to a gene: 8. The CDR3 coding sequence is TGTGCCAGCCGTCAACTAGCGGGTTCCACCGGGGAGCTGTTTTTT. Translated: CASRQLAGSTGELFF. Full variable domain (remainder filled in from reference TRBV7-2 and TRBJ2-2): GAGVSQSPSNKVTEKGKDVELRCDPISGHTALYWYRQSLGQGLEFLIYFQGNSAPDKSGLPSDRFSAERTGGSVSTLTIQRTQQEDSAVYLCASRQLAGSTGELFFGEGSRLTVL.

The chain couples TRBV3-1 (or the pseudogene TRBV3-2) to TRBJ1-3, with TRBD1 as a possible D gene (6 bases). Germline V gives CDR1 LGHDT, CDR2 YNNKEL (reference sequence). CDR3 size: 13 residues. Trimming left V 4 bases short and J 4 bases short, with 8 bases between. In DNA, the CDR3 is TGTGCCAGCAGCCCCGGACAGGGAAACACCATATATTTT. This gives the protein CASSPGQGNTIYF.

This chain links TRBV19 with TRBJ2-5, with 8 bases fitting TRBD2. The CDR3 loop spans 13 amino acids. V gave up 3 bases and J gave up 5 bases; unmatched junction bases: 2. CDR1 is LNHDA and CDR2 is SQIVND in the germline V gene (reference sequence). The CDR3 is CASSIREGETQYF. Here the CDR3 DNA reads TGTGCCAGTAGTATCCGGGAGGGGGAGACCCAGTACTTC.

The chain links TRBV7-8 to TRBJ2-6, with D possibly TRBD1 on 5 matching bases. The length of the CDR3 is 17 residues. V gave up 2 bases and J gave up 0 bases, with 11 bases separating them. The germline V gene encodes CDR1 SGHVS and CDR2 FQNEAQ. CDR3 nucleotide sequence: TGTGCCAGCAGCTTAATGACAGCTTACTCTGGGGCCAACGTCCTGACTTTC. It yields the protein CASSLMTAYSGANVLTF.

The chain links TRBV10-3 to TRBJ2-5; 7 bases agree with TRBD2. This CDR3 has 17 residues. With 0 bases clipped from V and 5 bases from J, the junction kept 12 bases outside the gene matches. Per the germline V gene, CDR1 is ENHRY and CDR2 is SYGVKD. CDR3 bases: TGTGCCATCAGTGAGTCTATCTGGCGGGAGCTCCCCGAGACCCAGTACTTC. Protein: CAISESIWRELPETQYF.

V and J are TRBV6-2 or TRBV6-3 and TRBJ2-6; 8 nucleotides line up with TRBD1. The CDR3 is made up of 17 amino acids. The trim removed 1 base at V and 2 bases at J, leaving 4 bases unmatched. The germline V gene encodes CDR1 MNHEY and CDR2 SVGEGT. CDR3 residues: CASSYWGTGPGANVLTF. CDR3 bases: TGTGCCAGCAGTTACTGGGGGACAGGCCCTGGGGCCAACGTCCTGACTTTC.

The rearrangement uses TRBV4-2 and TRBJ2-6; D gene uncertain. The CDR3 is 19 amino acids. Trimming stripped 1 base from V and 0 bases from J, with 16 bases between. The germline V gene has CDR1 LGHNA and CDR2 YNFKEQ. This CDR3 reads CASSQGVQATLSGANVLTF. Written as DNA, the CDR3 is TGTGCCAGCAGCCAAGGTGTCCAGGCGACCCTCTCTGGGGCCAACGTCCTGACTTTC.

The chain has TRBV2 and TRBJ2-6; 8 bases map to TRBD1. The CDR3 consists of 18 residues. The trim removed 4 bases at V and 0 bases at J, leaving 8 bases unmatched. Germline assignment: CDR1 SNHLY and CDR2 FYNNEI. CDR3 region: CASSGSRTGGSGANVLTF. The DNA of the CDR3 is TGTGCCAGCAGTGGCTCGCGTACAGGGGGCTCTGGGGCCAACGTCCTGACTTTC. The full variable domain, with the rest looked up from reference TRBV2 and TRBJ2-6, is EPEVTQTPSHQVTQMGQEVILRCVPISNHLYFYWYRQILGQKVEFLVSFYNNEISEKSEIFDDQFSVERPDGSNFTLKIRSTKLEDSAMYFCASSGSRTGGSGANVLTFGAGSRLTVL.

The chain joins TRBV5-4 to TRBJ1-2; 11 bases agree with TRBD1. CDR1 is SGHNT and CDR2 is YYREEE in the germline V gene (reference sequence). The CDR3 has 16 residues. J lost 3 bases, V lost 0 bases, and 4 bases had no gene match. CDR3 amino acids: CASSLAGTGGYYGYTF. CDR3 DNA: TGTGCCAGCAGCTTGGCTGGGACAGGGGGTTACTATGGCTACACCTTC. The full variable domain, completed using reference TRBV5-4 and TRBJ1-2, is ETGVTQSPTHLIKTRGQQVTLRCSSQSGHNTVSWYQQALGQGPQFIFQYYREEENGRGNFPPRFSGLQFPNYSSELNVNALELDDSALYLCASSLAGTGGYYGYTFGSGTRLTVV.

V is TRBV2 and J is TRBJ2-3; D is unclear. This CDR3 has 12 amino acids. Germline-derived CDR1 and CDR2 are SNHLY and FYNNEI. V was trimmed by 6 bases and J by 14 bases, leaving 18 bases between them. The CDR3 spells CASSEQQLRTYF. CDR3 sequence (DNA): TGTGCCAGCAGCGAACAACAGCTCCGTACGTATTTT.

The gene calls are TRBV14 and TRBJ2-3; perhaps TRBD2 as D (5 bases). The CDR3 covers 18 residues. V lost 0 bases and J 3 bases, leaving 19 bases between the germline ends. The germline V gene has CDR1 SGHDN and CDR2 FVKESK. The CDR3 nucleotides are TGTGCCAGCAGCCAAGATTTCCGAGGGCCTGCGAGGACAGATACGCAGTATTTT. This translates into CASSQDFRGPARTDTQYF.

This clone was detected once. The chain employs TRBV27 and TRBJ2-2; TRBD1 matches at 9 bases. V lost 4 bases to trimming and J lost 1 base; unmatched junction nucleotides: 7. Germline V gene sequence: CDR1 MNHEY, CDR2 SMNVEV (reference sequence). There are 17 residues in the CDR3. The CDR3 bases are TGTGCCAGCAGTTATTCACCGGGACAGGGGAACACCGGGGAGCTGTTTTTT. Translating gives CASSYSPGQGNTGELFF.

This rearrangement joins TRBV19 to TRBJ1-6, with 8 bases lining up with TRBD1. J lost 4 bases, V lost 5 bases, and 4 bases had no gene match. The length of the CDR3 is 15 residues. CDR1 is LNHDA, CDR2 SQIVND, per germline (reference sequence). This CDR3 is CASSLGQGYNSPLHF. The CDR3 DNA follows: TGTGCCAGTAGTTTAGGACAGGGTTATAATTCACCCCTCCACTTT.

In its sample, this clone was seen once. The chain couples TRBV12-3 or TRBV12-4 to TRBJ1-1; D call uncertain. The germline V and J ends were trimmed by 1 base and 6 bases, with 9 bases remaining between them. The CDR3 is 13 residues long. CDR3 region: CASSLGGGAEAFF. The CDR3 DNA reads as TGTGCCAGCAGTTTAGGGGGAGGTGCTGAAGCTTTCTTT.

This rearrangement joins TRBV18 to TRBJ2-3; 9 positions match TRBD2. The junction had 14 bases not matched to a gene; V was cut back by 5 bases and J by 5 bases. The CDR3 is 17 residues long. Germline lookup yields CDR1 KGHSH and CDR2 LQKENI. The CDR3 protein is CASSTRWVAGAGDTQYF. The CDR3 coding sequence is TGTGCCAGCTCAACGCGGTGGGTAGCGGGAGCTGGAGATACGCAGTATTTT.

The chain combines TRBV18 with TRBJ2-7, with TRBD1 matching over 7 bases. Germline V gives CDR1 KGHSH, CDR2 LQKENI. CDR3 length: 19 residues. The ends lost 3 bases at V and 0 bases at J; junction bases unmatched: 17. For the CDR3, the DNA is TGTGCCAGCTCACCGTTTGAGCTAGGGACAGTATCCAACTCCTACGAGCAGTACGTC. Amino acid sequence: CASSPFELGTVSNSYEQYV.

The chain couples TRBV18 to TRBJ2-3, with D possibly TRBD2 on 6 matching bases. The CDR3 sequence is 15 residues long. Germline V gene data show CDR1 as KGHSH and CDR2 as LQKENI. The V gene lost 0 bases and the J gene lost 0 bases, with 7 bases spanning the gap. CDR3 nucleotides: TGTGCCAGCTCACCACCGGGACTTAGCACAGATACGCAGTATTTT. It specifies CASSPPGLSTDTQYF.

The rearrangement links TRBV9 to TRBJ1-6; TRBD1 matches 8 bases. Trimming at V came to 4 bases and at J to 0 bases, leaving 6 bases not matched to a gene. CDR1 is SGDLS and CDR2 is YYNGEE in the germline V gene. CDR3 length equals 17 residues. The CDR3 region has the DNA TGTGCCAGCAGCCCCACAGGGGGGAACTCCTATAATTCACCCCTCCACTTT. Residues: CASSPTGGNSYNSPLHF.

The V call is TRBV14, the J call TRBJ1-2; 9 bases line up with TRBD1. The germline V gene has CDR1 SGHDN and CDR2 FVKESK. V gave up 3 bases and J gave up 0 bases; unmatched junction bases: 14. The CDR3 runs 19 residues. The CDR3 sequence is CASSHPGTGIRESNYGYTF. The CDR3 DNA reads TGTGCCAGCAGCCACCCCGGGACAGGGATTCGGGAGTCTAACTATGGCTACACCTTC. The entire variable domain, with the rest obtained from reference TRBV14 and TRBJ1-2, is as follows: EAGVTQFPSHSVIEKGQTVTLRCDPISGHDNLYWYRRVMGKEIKFLLHFVKESKQDESGMPNNRFLAERTGGTYSTLKVQPAELEDSGVYFCASSHPGTGIRESNYGYTFGSGTRLTVV.

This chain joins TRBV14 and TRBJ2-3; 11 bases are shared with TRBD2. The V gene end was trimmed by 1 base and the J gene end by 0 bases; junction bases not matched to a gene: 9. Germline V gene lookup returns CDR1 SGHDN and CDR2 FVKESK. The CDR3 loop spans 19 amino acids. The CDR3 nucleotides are TGTGCCAGCAGCCAAGCGCGGCTAGCGGGGGGCTCGAGCACAGATACGCAGTATTTT. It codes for CASSQARLAGGSSTDTQYF.

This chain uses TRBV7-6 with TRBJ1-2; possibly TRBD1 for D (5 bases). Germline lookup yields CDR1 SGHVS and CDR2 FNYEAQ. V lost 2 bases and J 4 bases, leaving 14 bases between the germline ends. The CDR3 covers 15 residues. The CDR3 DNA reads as TGTGCCAGCAGCTTAAGGGGAACAGAGAGCTATGGCTACACCTTC. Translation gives CASSLRGTESYGYTF.

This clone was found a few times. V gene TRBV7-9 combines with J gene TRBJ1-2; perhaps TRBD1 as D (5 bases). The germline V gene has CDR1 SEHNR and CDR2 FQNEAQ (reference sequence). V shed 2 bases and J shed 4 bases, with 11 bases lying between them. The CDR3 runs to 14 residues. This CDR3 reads CASSLSGQGYGYTF. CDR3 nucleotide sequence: TGTGCCAGCAGCTTATCCGGCCAGGGCTATGGCTACACCTTC.

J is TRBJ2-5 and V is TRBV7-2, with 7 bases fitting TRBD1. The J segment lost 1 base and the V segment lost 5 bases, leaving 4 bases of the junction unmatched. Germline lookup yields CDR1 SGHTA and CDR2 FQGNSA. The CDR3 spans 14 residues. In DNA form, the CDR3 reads TGTGCCAGCAGCGCAGGGACAGCCCAAGAGACCCAGTACTTC. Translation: CASSAGTAQETQYF.